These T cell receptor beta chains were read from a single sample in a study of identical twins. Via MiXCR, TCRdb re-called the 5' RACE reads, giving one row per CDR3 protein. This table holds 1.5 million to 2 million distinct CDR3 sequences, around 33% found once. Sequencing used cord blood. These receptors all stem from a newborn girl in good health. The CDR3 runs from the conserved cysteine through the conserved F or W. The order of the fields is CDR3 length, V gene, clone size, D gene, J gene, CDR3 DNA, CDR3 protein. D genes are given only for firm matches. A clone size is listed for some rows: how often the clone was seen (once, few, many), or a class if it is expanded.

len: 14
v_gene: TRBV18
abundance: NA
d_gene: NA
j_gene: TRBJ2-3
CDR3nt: TGTGCCAGCTTTCGGCCGGGGCGCACAGATACGCAGTATTTT
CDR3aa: CASFRPGRTDTQYF

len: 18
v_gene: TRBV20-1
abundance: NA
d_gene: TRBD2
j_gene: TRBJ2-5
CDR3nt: TGCAGTGCTAGAGTGGCTAGCGGGGACGTTCCGTACCAAGAGACCCAGTACTTC
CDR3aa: CSARVASGDVPYQETQYF

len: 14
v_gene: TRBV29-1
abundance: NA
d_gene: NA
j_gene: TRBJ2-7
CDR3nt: TGCAGCGTTGCCTGGACCCACAGCACCTACGAGCAGTACTTC
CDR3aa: CSVAWTHSTYEQYF

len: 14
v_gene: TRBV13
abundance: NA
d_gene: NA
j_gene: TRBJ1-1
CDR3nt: TGTGCCAGCAGCGGGGGAAAAAAGAACACTGAAGCTTTCTTT
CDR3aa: CASSGGKKNTEAFF

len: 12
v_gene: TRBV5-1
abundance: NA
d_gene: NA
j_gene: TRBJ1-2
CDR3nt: TGCGCCAGCAGCTTGGACGTTCGGAGCTACACCTTC
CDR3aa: CASSLDVRSYTF

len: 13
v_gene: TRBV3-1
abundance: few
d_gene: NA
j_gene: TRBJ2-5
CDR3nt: TGTGCCAGCAGCCAACAAGGGGAAGAGACCCAGTACTTC
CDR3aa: CASSQQGEETQYF

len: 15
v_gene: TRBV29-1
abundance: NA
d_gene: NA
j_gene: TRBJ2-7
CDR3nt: TGCAGCGTTGCCCGGACTAAGAACTCCTACAATGAGCAGTACTTC
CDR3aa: CSVARTKNSYNEQYF

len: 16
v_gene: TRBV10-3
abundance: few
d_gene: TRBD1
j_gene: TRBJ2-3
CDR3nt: TGTGCCATCAGTGAGTCGGACAGGGGGCGCACAGATACGCAGTATTTT
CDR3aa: CAISESDRGRTDTQYF

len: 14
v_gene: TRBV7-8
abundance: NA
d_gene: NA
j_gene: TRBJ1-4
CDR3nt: TGTGCCAGCAGCTTTTTCCGATCTAATGAAAAACTGTTTTTT
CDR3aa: CASSFFRSNEKLFF

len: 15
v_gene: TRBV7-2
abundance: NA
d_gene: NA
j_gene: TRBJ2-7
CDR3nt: TGTGCCAGCAGCTTAGAGTACGTCGGCTCCTACGAGCAGTACTTC
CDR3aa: CASSLEYVGSYEQYF

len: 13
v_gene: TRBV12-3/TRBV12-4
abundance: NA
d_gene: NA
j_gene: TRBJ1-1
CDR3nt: TGTGCCAGCAGTTTGGTCGGGGGGCATCGAGCTTTCTTT
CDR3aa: CASSLVGGHRAFF

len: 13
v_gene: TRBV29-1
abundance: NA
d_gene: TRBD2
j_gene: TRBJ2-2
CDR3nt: TGCAGCGCCGGGACTAGCGGGAGGGGGGAGCTGTTTTTT
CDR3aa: CSAGTSGRGELFF

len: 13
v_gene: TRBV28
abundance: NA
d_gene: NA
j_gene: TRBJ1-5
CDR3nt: TGTGCCAGCAAACAGGGTTTGAATCAGCCCCAGCATTTT
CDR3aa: CASKQGLNQPQHF

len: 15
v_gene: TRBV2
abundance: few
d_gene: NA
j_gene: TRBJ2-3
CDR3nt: TGTGCCAGCATGCAGGGATGGGGTAGCACAGATACGCAGTATTTT
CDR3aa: CASMQGWGSTDTQYF

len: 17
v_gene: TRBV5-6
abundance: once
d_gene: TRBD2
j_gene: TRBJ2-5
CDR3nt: TGTGCCAGCAGCTTTAAACTAGCGGGGACGTACCAAGAGACCCAGTACTTC
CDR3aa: CASSFKLAGTYQETQYF

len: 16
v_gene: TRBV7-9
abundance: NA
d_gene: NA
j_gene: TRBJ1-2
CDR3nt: TGTGCCAGCAGCTTTGTGTCCGGTTACAGGTCGTATGGCTACACCTTC
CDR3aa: CASSFVSGYRSYGYTF

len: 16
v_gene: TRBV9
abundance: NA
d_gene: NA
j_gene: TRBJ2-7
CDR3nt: TGTGCCAGCAGCGTAGGCGGCAGGATGTATTTAGGCGAGCAGTACTTC
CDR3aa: CASSVGGRMYLGEQYF

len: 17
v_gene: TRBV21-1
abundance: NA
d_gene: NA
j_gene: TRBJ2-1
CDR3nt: TGTGCCAGCACCCTTTCCTTAGACAAAACTACGAGAAATGAGCAGTTCTTC
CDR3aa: CASTLSLDKTTRNEQFF

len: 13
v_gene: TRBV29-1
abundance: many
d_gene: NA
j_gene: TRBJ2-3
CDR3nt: TGCAGCGTTGAAGATCGCGGGGCAGATACGCAGTATTTT
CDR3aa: CSVEDRGADTQYF

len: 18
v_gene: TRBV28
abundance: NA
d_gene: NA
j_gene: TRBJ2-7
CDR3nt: TGTGCCAGCAGTTTAGGCTGGGGATATGCTAGCGAATACAATGAGCAGTACTTC
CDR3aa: CASSLGWGYASEYNEQYF

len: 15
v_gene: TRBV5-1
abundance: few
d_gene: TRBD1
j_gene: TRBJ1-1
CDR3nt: TGCGCCAGCACCCTATACCCGGACAGGAACGCTGAAGCTTTCTTT
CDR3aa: CASTLYPDRNAEAFF

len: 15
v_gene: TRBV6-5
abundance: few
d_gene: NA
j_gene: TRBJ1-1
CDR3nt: TGTGCCAGCAGCCGAATCGACATACGGGGGAATGAAGCTTTCTTT
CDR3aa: CASSRIDIRGNEAFF

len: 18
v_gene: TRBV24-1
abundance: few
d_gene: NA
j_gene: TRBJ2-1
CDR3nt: TGTGCCACCAGTGATGAAGTGGTGAGGAGGGCTCCCTACAATGAGCAGTTCTTC
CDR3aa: CATSDEVVRRAPYNEQFF

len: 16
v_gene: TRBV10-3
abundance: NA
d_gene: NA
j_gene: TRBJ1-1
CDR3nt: TGTGCCATCAGTGAGTCCCCCGGGGGAGGGAACACTGAAGCTTTCTTT
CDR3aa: CAISESPGGGNTEAFF

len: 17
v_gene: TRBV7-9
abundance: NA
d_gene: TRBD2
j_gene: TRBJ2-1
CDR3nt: TGTGCCAGCAACAAATACGCCAGCGGGGGCTACTACAATGAGCAGTTCTTC
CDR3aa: CASNKYASGGYYNEQFF

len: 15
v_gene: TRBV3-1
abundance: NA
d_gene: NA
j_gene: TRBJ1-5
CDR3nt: TGTGCCAGCAGCGTATCTTCGGATGGCAATCAGCCCCAGCATTTT
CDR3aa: CASSVSSDGNQPQHF

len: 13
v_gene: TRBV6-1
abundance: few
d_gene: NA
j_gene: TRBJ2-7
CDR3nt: TGTGCCAGCAGCCACAGGGAACTCTACGAGCAGTACTTC
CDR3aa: CASSHRELYEQYF

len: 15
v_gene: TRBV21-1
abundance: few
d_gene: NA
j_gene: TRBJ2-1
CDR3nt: TGTGCCAGCAGCAAAGAGGGGGGGACTTACAATGAGCAGTTCTTC
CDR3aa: CASSKEGGTYNEQFF

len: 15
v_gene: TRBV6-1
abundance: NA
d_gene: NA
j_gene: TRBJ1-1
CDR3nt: TGTGCCAGCAGTGAAGCTCGCAGACTGAACACTGAAGCTTTCTTT
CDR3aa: CASSEARRLNTEAFF

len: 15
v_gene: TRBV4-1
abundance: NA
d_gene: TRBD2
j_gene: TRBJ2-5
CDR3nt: TGCGCCAGCAGCCAAGTCAGGACTAGATTCGATGAGCAGTACTTC
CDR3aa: CASSQVRTRFDEQYF

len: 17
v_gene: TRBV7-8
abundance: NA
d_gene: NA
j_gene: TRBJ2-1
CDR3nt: TGTGCCAGCAGCTTAGCGGTGACAGGCCACTCCTACAATGAGCAGTTCTTC
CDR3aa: CASSLAVTGHSYNEQFF

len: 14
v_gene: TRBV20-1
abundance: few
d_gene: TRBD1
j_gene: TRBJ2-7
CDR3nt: TGCAGTGCTAGGATGGGGACAGGGGGCTACGAGCAGTACTTC
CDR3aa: CSARMGTGGYEQYF

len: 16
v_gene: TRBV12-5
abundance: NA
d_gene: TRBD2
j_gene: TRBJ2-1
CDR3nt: TGTGCTAGTGGTACCGGGGGACTAGCGGGTCTCAATGAGCAGTTCTTC
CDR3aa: CASGTGGLAGLNEQFF